This T cell receptor (beta chain) came from a study of T cells in localized non-small cell lung cancer. Remarks on this clone: What it binds is not known.

Findings of the study overall: In adjacent lung appeared a median 57 of the top 100 tumor clones.

Produced via immunoSEQ multiplex PCR; TCRdb's table is partial and in-frame only. In the table there are around 140,000 clones, approximately 88% of which are singletons. Per germline, CDR1 MNHNY and CDR2 SVGAGI (reference sequence). This CDR3 spans 13 amino acids. V was cut by 8 bases and J by 3 bases, with 11 bases left in between. The starting material was peripheral blood, obtained before any cancer treatment. The chain uses TRBV6-6 and TRBJ2-1; tentatively, D is TRBD1 or TRBD2 (5 bases each). The clonotype was recovered from an older female donor with stage I lung adenocarcinoma. In nucleotides, the CDR3 is TGTGCCAGCGGGGACGGGGACTACAATGAGCAGTTCTTC. Its protein is CASGDGDYNEQFF.